One and the same sample provided the 6 T cell receptor beta chains below, sequenced in a study of early T cells in non-severe SARS-CoV-2 infection. TCRdb used MiXCR to reprocess the 5' RACE reads, holding one entry per CDR3 protein. The table includes about 19,000 distinct CDR3 sequences, about 4.2% detected once. The sequenced sample was whole blood. The receptor source for this set is an adult who was a healthcare worker with PCR-confirmed SARS-CoV-2 infection or an uninfected control (not recorded which).

This clonotype was found many times. The chain uses TRBV12-3 or TRBV12-4 and TRBJ2-5; 12 bases are shared with TRBD1. V was clipped by 4 bases and J by 5 bases; unmatched bases: 5. The CDR3 has 15 residues. The chain's CDR3 is CASSWGQGARETQYF. CDR3 in DNA: TGTGCCAGCAGTTGGGGACAGGGGGCGCGGGAGACCCAGTACTTC.

This clonotype is medium-sized within its sample. The gene calls are TRBV11-2 and TRBJ2-3, with D unclear. Trimming removed 1 base at V and 6 bases at J, with 5 bases between. Germline lookup yields CDR1 SGHAT and CDR2 FQNNGV. CDR3 size: 12 residues. CDR3 nucleotide sequence: TGTGCCAGCAGCTTAGTATTTGATACGCAGTATTTT. Protein: CASSLVFDTQYF.

This clonotype was recorded at least ten times. The genes are TRBV6-6 and TRBJ1-6; tentatively, D is TRBD1 (5 bases). The V gene lost 5 bases and the J gene lost 4 bases, with 18 bases spanning the gap. The CDR3 length is 17 residues. CDR1 is MNHNY and CDR2 is SVGAGI in the germline V gene (reference sequence). CDR3 protein: CASSPRTRAEYNSPLHF. The CDR3 nucleotides are TGTGCCAGCAGTCCCCGGACCAGGGCGGAATATAATTCACCCCTCCACTTT.

This clonotype has ten or more counts. The V gene is TRBV7-9, the J gene TRBJ1-2; 11 nucleotides align to TRBD1. The V segment lost 6 bases and the J segment 7 bases; nucleotides outside the gene matches: 7. The CDR3 spans 14 residues. Germline CDR1 is SEHNR and CDR2 is FQNEAQ (reference sequence). The CDR3 region has the DNA TGTGCCAGCAGTTGGGACAGGGGGTACTCTGGCTACACCTTC. Its protein product is CASSWDRGYSGYTF.

This clonotype was counted ten times or more. This chain joins TRBV4-3 and TRBJ2-7; possibly TRBD1 for D (5 bases). The germline V and J ends were trimmed by 4 bases and 2 bases, with 15 bases remaining between them. The length of the CDR3 is 15 residues. The germline V gene encodes CDR1 LGHNA and CDR2 YSLEER. The CDR3 nucleotides are TGCGCCAGCAGCCCTAGTAGGGGCAAAGCCTACGAGCAGTACTTC. Residues: CASSPSRGKAYEQYF.

By share, this clonotype ranks as medium-sized. The chain couples TRBV29-1 to TRBJ1-1; D is unresolved. The CDR3 has 12 residues. Trimming took 4 bases from V and 1 from J, leaving 7 bases between them. Germline V gene lookup returns CDR1 SQVTM and CDR2 ANQGSEA. The CDR3: CSVGEPNTEAFF. CDR3 bases: TGCAGCGTTGGAGAGCCGAACACTGAAGCTTTCTTT.